This T cell receptor beta chain was captured by sequencing in a study of blood T cell repertoires in COVID-19. The overall study: The United States, Italy and Spain supplied acute and convalescent COVID-19 samples. Sources were T cells, B-cell-depleted T cells, or PBMCs; the material itself was cDNA or gDNA.

This CDR3 comprises 17 residues. Trimming removed 3 bases from V and 5 bases from J; junction bases left unmatched: 12. Germline V gene data show CDR1 as MNHNS and CDR2 as SASEGT. In the authors' workflow: Reference gene primers were amplified, and this amplification served to estimate nucleated cell counts. Generated by immunoSEQ multiplex PCR, the TCRdb table keeps only in-frame clones and is missing some. V and J calls plus clone size are reproduced from that table; the DNA served to infer D and trimming. The table has over 130,000 clones, over 60% seen once. J is TRBJ2-1 and V is TRBV6-1; 8 bases line up with TRBD1. This receptor was identified in a woman of 80 years or more with active or convalescent COVID-19. The sample comprised peripheral blood. CDR3 DNA sequence: TGTGCCAGCAGTGAGCGATTTGGGACAGGTACCGACAATGAGCAGTTCTTC. It is translated as CASSERFGTGTDNEQFF.